A selection of T cell receptor beta chains follows, all from one sample in a study of T cells in Graves' hyperthyroidism and ophthalmopathy. TCRdb redid the calling of the multiplex PCR reads with MiXCR, one entry per CDR3 protein. This table holds around 280,000 distinct CDR3 sequences, 13% found once. The specimen sequenced was blood. These receptors all stem from a woman aged 25-40 years with Graves' hyperthyroidism that later progressed to Graves' ophthalmopathy. Each CDR3 is given with its conserved first and last residue. The order of the fields is V gene, clone size, CDR3 protein. Clone sizes are given selectively: once, few, many, or a class where the clone is expanded.

TRBV14 | few | CASTPFGRPNEQYF
TRBV6-5 | . | CASSYSIWGGYTF
TRBV24-1 | few | CATSDSTVSSYNEQFF
TRBV5-1 | . | CASSQDSFLNTEAFF
TRBV25-1 | few | CASSETGRNYGYTF
TRBV7-9 | few | CATAMADTDTQYF
TRBV19 | few | CASSIVGNRDEQYF
TRBV30 | many | CAWSGGQGAAQPQHF
TRBV7-2 | many | CASSPRLAGVTSSYNEQFF
TRBV28 | many | CASSQGTGKREYEQYF
TRBV4-1 | . | CASSQDVLQPQHF
TRBV7-8 | many | CASSFAGGSHEQYF
TRBV5-1 | . | CASSLYGASKNTEAFF
TRBV6-2/TRBV6-3 | many | CASSSVTQGYYEQYF
TRBV28 | many | CASSIRTGTREQYF